These 14 T cell receptor beta chains share one sample of origin, sequenced in a study of shared clonotypes between healthy human individuals. Method: immunoSEQ multiplex PCR; TCRdb's copy keeps in-frame clones and lacks some. In the table there are some 2.4 million clones, 93% of which are singletons. Sequencing used naive CD4+ T cells from PBMCs. The subset was: CD45RA+ positively selected. These receptors all stem from a man in his late teens or twenties in good health. Some clones in this sample may be carry-over from other donors' samples.

The chain joins TRBV28 to TRBJ1-3, with D possibly being TRBD1 (5 bases). V lost 1 base to trimming and J lost 2 bases, with 9 bases between them. CDR3 length: 15 residues. The germline gives CDR1 MDHEN, CDR2 SYDVKM. CDR3 loop: CASSLFGGTGNTIYF. Here the CDR3 DNA reads TGTGCCAGCAGTTTATTTGGGGGGACTGGAAACACCATATATTTT. The full variable domain, its missing parts supplied by reference TRBV28 and TRBJ1-3, is DVKVTQSSRYLVKRTGEKVFLECVQDMDHENMFWYRQDPGLGLRLIYFSYDVKMKEKGDIPEGYSVSREKKERFSLILESASTNQTSMYLCASSLFGGTGNTIYFGEGSWLTVV.

The J gene is TRBJ2-3, the V gene TRBV5-4, with TRBD1 matching 7 bases. This CDR3 spans 15 amino acids. Trimming took 3 bases from V and 3 from J; bases not matched to a gene: 7. Germline-derived CDR1 and CDR2 are SGHNT and YYREEE (reference sequence). The CDR3 spells CASSSRGTVTDTQYF. The CDR3 DNA sequence: TGTGCCAGCAGCTCTCGTGGGACAGTTACAGATACGCAGTATTTT.

The rearrangement uses TRBV28 and TRBJ1-1; 8 bases match TRBD1. J was trimmed by 4 bases and V by 6 bases; bases with no gene match: 16. CDR1 is MDHEN, CDR2 SYDVKM, per germline. CDR3 size: 17 residues. The CDR3 coding sequence is TGTGCCAGCAGCATCATGATGGACAGGGAAGGGGGCACTGAAGCTTTCTTT. Protein sequence: CASSIMMDREGGTEAFF.

CDR3 in amino acids: CASSRGGSDGELFF. Written as DNA, the CDR3 is TGTGCCAGCAGCCGTGGGGGGAGCGACGGGGAGCTGTTTTTT. This chain links TRBV7-3 with TRBJ2-2, with a tentative D call TRBD2 (6 bases). Germline V gene lookup returns CDR1 SGHTA and CDR2 FQGTGA. The CDR3 spans 14 residues. V was cut by 5 bases and J by 7 bases, with 14 bases left in between.

On this clone itself: Other nucleotide sequences in the sample specify the same CDR3. This rearrangement joins TRBV19 to TRBJ2-7; TRBD1 might be the D (6 bases). The CDR3 totals 13 residues. V shed 6 bases and J shed 2 bases, with 11 bases lying between them. Germline CDR1 and CDR2: LNHDA and SQIVND (reference sequence). The CDR3: CASSRTATYEQYF. The CDR3 region has the DNA TGTGCCAGTAGCCGGACAGCAACCTACGAGCAGTACTTC.

The chain joins TRBV2 to TRBJ1-2; D is ambiguous. CDR3 length: 12 amino acids. CDR1 is SNHLY and CDR2 is FYNNEI in the germline V gene. Trimming took off 6 bases at V and 8 bases at J, with 13 bases between the two ends. DNA for the CDR3: TGTGCCAGCAGACGGACGGGCCGCGGCTACACCTTC. Its translation: CASRRTGRGYTF.

The gene calls are TRBV28 and TRBJ2-5; 11 bases fit TRBD2. Germline CDR1 is MDHEN and CDR2 is SYDVKM. The CDR3 runs to 14 residues. The J segment lost 6 bases and the V segment lost 9 bases, leaving 9 bases of the junction unmatched. The CDR3 sequence: CASKIAGGKKTQYF. CDR3 coding DNA: TGTGCCAGTAAGATAGCGGGAGGGAAGAAGACCCAGTACTTC.

Comments on this clone: The same CDR3 arises from other DNA sequences in this sample as well. The chain employs TRBV28 and TRBJ2-7, with TRBD1 identical over 8 bases. Looked up from germline, CDR1 is MDHEN and CDR2 is SYDVKM. The V segment lost 5 bases and the J segment 1 base; nucleotides outside the gene matches: 7. The CDR3 has 15 amino acids. The CDR3 sequence: CASSPTGTGSYEQYF. The DNA for the CDR3 is TGTGCCAGCAGTCCCACCGGGACAGGTTCCTACGAGCAGTACTTC.

This clone was detected once. The chain links TRBV6-6 to TRBJ2-5; no reliable D call. The CDR3 runs to 11 residues. Germline assignment: CDR1 MNHNY and CDR2 SVGAGI (reference sequence). With 7 bases removed from V and 5 bases from J, the gap between germline ends came to 8 bases. CDR3 protein: CASTRRETQYF. CDR3 DNA: TGTGCCAGCACCCGCCGGGAGACCCAGTACTTC.

The chain employs TRBV2 and TRBJ2-1; D unclear. Trimming left V 7 bases short and J 5 bases short, with 15 bases between. This CDR3 comprises 14 residues. CDR1 SNHLY and CDR2 FYNNEI come from the germline V gene. For the CDR3, the DNA is TGTGCCAGCACTGTTGAATTAAGGGACAATGAGCAGTTCTTC. This codes for CASTVELRDNEQFF.

This sequence joins TRBV5-6 and TRBJ2-6, with D possibly being TRBD1 or TRBD2 (5 bases each). This CDR3 comprises 16 residues. Germline V gives CDR1 SGHDT, CDR2 YYEEEE. Trimming removed 4 bases at V and 0 bases at J, with 11 bases between. As DNA, the CDR3 is TGTGCCAGCAGCGAGGGACCTCACTCTGGGGCCAACGTCCTGACTTTC. Translated, it gives CASSEGPHSGANVLTF.

This clone appeared a single time. Other DNA sequences within the sample encode an identical CDR3. V usage is TRBV9 and J usage is TRBJ2-1; D is uncertain. The CDR3 covers 13 residues. Trimming removed 4 bases from V and 0 bases from J, with 5 bases in between. Germline CDR1 SGDLS, CDR2 YYNGEE. The CDR3 loop reads CASSLSSYNEQFF. The DNA of the CDR3 is TGTGCCAGCAGCCTCAGCTCCTACAATGAGCAGTTCTTC. Full variable domain (rest looked up from reference TRBV9 and TRBJ2-1): DSGVTQTPKHLITATGQRVTLRCSPRSGDLSVYWYQQSLDQGLQFLIQYYNGEERAKGNILERFSAQQFPDLHSELNLSSLELGDSALYFCASSLSSYNEQFFGPGTRLTVL.

The chain joins TRBV28 to TRBJ2-1; TRBD2 is a possible D gene (6 bases). CDR1 and CDR2 (germline): MDHEN, SYDVKM. The CDR3 runs 16 residues. V lost 3 bases to trimming and J lost 5 bases, with 17 bases between them. CDR3 in DNA: TGTGCCAGCAGTTTCTTCGGCGGGAATAGAAACAATGAGCAGTTCTTC. It encodes CASSFFGGNRNNEQFF.

This clone was observed a few times. This sequence joins TRBV6-1 and TRBJ1-1, with D maybe TRBD1 (5 bases). Germline V gives CDR1 MNHNS, CDR2 SASEGT. The CDR3 has 15 amino acids. V dropped 5 bases and J dropped 1 base, with 14 bases sitting between them. The CDR3 protein is CASSSPNTGNTEAFF. CDR3 nucleotide sequence: TGTGCCAGCAGTTCCCCTAATACAGGGAACACTGAAGCTTTCTTT.